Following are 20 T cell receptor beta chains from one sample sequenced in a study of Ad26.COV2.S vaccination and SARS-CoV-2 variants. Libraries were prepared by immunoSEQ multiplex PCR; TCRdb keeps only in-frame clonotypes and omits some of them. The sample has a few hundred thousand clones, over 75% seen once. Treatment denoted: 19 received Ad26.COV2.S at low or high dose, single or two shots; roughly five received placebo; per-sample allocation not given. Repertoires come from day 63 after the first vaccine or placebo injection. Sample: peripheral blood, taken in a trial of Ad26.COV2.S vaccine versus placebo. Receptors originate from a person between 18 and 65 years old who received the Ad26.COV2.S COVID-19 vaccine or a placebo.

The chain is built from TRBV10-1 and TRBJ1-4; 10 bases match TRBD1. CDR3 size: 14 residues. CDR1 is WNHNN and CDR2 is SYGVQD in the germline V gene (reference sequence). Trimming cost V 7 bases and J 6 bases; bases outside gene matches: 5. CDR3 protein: CASTGQGGDEKLFF. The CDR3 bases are TGCGCCAGCACCGGACAGGGGGGGGATGAAAAACTGTTTTTT.

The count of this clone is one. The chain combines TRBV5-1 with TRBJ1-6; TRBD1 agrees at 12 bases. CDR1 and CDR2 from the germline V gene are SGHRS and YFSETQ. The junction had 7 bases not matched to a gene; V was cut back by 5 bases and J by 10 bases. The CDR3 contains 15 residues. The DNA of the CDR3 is TGCGCCAGCAGTACGGGACAGGGGGCCGGGTCACCCCTCCACTTT. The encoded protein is CASSTGQGAGSPLHF.

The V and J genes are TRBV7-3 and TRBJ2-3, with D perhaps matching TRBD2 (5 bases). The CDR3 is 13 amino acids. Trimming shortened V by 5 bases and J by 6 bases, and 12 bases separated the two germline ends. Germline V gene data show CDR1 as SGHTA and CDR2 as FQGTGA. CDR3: CASSDQWRDTQYF. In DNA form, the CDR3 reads TGTGCCAGCAGCGATCAGTGGAGGGATACGCAGTATTTT.

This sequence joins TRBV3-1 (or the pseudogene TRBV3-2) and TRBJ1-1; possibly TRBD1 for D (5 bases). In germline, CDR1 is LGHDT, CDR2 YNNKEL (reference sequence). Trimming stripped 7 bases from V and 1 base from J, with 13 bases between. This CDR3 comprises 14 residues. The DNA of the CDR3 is TGTGCCAGCACCCACCAGGGAAGGAACACTGAAGCTTTCTTT. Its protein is CASTHQGRNTEAFF.

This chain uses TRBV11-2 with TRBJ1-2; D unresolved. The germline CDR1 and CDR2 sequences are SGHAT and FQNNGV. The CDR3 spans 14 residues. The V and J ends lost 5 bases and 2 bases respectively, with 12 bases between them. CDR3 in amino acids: CASSIFGGNYGYTF. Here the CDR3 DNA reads TGTGCCAGCAGCATTTTCGGCGGGAACTATGGCTACACCTTC.

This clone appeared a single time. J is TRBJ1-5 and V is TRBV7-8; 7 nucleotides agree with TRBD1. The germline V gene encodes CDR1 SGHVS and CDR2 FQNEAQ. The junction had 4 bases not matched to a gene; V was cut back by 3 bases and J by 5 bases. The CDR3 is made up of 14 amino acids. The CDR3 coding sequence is TGTGCCAGCAGCTTTTACAGGGGCCATCAGCCCCAGCATTTT. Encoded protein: CASSFYRGHQPQHF.

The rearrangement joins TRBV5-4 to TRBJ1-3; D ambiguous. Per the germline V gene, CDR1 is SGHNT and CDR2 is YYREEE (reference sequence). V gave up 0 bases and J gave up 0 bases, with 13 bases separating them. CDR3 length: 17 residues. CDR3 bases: TGTGCCAGCAGCTTGGGTAGAGGAAGAGACTCTGGAAACACCATATATTTT. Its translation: CASSLGRGRDSGNTIYF.

In nucleotides, the CDR3 is TGCGCCAGCAGCTTGGCGGCAACAGGCAATGAGCAGTTCTTC. Amino acid sequence: CASSLAATGNEQFF. This rearrangement joins TRBV5-1 to TRBJ2-1, with D possibly TRBD1 on 5 matching bases. The length of the CDR3 is 14 residues. Germline V gene data show CDR1 as SGHRS and CDR2 as YFSETQ. Between the trimmed V and J ends, which lost 0 bases and 6 bases, there was a span of 10 bases.

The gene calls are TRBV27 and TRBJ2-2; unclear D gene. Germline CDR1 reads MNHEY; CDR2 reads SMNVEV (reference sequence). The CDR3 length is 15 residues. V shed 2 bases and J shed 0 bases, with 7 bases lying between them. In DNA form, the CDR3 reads TGTGCCAGCAGTTTAATTCCAGCGAACACCGGGGAGCTGTTTTTT. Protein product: CASSLIPANTGELFF.

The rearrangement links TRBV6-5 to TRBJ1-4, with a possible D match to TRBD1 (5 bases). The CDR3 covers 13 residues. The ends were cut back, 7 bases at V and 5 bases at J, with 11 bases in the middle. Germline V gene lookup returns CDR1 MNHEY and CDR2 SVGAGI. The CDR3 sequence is CASNRQSNEKLFF. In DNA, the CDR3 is TGTGCCAGCAATCGACAGTCAAATGAAAAACTGTTTTTT.

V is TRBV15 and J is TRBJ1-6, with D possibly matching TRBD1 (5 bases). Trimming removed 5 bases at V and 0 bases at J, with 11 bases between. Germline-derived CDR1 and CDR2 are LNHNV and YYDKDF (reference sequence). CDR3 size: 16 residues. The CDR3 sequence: CATSAGTSSYNSPLHF. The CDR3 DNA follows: TGTGCCACCAGCGCCGGGACCAGCTCCTATAATTCACCCCTCCACTTT.

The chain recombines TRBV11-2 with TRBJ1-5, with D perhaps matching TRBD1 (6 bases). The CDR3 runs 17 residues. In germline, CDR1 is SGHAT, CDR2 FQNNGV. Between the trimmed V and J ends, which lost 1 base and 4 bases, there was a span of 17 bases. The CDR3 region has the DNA TGTGCCAGCAGCTTAGGTTCCGGACAGCCAAGTAATCAGCCCCAGCATTTT. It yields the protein CASSLGSGQPSNQPQHF. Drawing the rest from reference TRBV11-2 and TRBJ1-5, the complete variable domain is EAGVAQSPRYKIIEKRQSVAFWCNPISGHATLYWYQQILGQGPKLLIQFQNNGVVDDSQLPKDRFSAERLKGVDSTLKIQPAKLEDSAVYLCASSLGSGQPSNQPQHFGDGTRLSIL.

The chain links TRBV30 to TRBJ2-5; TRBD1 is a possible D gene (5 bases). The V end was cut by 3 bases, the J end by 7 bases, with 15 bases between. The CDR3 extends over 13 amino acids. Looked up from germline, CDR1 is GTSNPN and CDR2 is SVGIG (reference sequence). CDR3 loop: CAWSVKGLGTQYF. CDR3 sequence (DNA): TGTGCCTGGAGCGTAAAGGGGCTCGGGACCCAGTACTTC. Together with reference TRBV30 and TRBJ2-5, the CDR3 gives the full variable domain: SQTIHQWPATLVQPVGSPLSLECTVEGTSNPNLYWYRQAAGRGLQLLFYSVGIGQISSEVPQNLSASRPQDRQFILSSKKLLLSDSGFYLCAWSVKGLGTQYFGPGTRLLVL.

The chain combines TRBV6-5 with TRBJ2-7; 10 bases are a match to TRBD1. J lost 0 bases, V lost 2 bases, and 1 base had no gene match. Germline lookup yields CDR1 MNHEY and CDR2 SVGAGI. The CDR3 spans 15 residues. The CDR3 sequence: CASSYRTGGSYEQYF. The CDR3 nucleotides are TGTGCCAGCAGTTACAGGACAGGGGGCTCCTACGAGCAGTACTTC.

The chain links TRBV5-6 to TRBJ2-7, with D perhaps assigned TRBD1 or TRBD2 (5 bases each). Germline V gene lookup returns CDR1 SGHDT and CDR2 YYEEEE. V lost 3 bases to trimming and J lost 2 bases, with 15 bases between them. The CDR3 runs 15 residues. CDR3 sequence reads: CASSWLGTGTYEQYF. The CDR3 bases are TGTGCCAGCAGCTGGTTGGGGACGGGCACCTACGAGCAGTACTTC.

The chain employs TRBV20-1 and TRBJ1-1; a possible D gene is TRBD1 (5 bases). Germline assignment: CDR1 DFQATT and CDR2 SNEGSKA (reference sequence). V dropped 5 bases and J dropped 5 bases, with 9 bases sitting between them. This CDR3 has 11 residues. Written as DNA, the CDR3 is TGCAGTGCTGGGACTTGGACTGAAGCTTTCTTT. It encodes CSAGTWTEAFF.

The CDR3 protein is CASSIDLWTGAGYTF. The CDR3, as DNA: TGTGCCAGTAGTATAGATCTTTGGACAGGGGCTGGCTACACCTTC. The rearrangement uses TRBV19 and TRBJ1-2; 9 bases are a match to TRBD1. This CDR3 contains 15 residues. Germline lookup yields CDR1 LNHDA and CDR2 SQIVND (reference sequence). V dropped 0 bases and J dropped 7; count of bases not matched to a gene: 6.

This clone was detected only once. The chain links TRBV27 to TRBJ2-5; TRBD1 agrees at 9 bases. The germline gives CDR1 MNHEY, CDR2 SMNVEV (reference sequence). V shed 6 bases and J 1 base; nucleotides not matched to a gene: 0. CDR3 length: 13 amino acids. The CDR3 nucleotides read TGTGCCAGCAGGACAGGGGGCCAAGAGACCCAGTACTTC. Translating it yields CASRTGGQETQYF.

Written as DNA, the CDR3 is TGTGCCAGCAGCTTTAGCGGGAGAACTAACGAGCAGTACTTC. It yields the protein CASSFSGRTNEQYF. The J gene is TRBJ2-7, the V gene TRBV7-9, with TRBD2 matching 9 bases. Germline assignment: CDR1 SEHNR and CDR2 FQNEAQ (reference sequence). This CDR3 has 14 amino acids. The junction had 5 bases not matched to a gene; V was cut back by 3 bases and J by 5 bases.

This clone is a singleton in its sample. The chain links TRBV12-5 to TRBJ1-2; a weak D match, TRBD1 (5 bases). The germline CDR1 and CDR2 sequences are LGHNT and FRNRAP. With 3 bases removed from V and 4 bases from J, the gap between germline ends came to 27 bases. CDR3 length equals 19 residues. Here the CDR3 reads CASGFYRGAGAGRIYGYTF. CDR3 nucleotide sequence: TGTGCTAGTGGTTTCTACAGAGGTGCGGGCGCAGGGAGGATCTATGGCTACACCTTC.